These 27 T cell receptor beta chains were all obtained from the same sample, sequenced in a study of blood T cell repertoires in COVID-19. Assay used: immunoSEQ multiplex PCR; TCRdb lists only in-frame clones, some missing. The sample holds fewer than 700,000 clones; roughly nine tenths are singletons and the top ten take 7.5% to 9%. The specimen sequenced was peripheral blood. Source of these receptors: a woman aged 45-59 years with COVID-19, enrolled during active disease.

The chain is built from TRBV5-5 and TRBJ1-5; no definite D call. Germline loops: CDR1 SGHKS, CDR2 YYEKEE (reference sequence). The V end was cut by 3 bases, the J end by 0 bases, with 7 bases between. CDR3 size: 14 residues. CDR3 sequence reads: CASSYSPSNQPQHF. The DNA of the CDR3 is TGTGCCAGCAGCTACAGTCCTAGCAATCAGCCCCAGCATTTT.

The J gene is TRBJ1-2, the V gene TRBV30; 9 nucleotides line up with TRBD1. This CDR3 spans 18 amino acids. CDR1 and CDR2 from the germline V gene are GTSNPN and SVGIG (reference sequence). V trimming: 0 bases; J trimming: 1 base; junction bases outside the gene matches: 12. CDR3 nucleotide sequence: TGTGCCTGGAGTGTAGGCGGGACAGGGTCAAGGGGTAACTATGGCTACACCTTC. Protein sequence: CAWSVGGTGSRGNYGYTF.

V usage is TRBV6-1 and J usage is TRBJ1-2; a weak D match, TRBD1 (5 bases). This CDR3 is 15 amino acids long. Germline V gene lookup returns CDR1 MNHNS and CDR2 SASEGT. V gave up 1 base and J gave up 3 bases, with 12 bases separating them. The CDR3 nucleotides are TGTGCCAGCAGTGAAGATTGGGGCGTTGACTATGGCTACACCTTC. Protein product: CASSEDWGVDYGYTF.

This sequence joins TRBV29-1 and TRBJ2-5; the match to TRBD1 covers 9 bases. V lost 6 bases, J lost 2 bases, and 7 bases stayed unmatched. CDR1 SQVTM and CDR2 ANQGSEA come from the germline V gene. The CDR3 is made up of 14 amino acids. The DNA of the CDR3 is TGCAGCGTATCAGGGACAGGGACGCAAGAGACCCAGTACTTC. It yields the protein CSVSGTGTQETQYF.

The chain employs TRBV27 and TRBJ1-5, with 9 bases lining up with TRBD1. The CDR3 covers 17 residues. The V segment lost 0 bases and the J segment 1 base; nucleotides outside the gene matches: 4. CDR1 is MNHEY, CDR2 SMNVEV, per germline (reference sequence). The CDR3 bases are TGTGCCAGCAGTTTATCCGGACAGGGGTGGAGCAATCAGCCCCAGCATTTT. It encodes CASSLSGQGWSNQPQHF.

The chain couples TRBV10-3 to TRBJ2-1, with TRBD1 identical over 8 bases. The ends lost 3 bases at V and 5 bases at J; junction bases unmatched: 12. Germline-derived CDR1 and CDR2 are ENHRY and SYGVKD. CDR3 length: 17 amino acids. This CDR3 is CAISDSRTGSRDNEQFF. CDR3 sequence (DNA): TGTGCCATCAGTGATTCTCGGACAGGGAGTCGCGACAATGAGCAGTTCTTC.

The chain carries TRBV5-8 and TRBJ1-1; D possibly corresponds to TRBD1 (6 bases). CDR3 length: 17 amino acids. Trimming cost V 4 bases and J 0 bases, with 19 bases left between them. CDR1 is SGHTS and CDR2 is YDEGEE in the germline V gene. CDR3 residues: CASSPGQFANMNTEAFF. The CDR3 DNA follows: TGTGCCAGCAGCCCCGGACAGTTTGCTAACATGAACACTGAAGCTTTCTTT.

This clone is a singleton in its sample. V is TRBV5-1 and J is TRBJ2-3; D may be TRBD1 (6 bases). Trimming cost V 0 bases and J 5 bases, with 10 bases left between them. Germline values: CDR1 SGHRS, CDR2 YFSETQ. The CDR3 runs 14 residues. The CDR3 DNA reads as TGCGCCAGCAGCTTGGGCTCAGGGGTAGATACGCAGTATTTT. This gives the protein CASSLGSGVDTQYF.

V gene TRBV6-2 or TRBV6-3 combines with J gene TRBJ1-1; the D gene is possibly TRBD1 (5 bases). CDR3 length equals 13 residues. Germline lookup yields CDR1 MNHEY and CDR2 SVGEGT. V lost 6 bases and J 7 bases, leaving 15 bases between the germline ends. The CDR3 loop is CASSRQPADEAFF. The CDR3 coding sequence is TGTGCCAGCAGCAGACAGCCGGCGGATGAAGCTTTCTTT.

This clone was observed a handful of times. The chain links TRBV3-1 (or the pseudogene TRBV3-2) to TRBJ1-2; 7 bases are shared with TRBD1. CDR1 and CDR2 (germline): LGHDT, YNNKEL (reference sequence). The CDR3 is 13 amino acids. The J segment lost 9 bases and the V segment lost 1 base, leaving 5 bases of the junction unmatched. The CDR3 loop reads CASSQGQGVSYTF. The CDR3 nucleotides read TGTGCCAGCAGCCAAGGTCAGGGGGTAAGCTACACCTTC.

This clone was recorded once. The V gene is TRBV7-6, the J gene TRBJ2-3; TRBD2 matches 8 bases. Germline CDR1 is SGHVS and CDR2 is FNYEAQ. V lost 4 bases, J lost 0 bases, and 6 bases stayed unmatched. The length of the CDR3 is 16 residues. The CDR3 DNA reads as TGTGCCAGCAGCTCCCTAGAGCGGGGGAGCACAGATACGCAGTATTTT. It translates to CASSSLERGSTDTQYF.

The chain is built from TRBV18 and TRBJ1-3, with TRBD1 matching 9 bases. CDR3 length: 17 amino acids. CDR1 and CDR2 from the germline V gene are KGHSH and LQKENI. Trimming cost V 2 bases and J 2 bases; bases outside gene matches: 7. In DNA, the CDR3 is TGTGCCAGCTCACCAGTACAGGGGGCGCGGACTGGAAACACCATATATTTT. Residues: CASSPVQGARTGNTIYF.

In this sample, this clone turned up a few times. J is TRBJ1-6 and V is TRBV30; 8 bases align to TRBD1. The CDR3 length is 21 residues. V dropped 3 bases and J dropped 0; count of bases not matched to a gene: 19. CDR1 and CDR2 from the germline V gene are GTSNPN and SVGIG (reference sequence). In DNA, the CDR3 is TGTGCCTGGAGGCCTATAAGGGGGACAGGCTACTCTTACTCCTATAATTCACCCCTCCACTTT. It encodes CAWRPIRGTGYSYSYNSPLHF.

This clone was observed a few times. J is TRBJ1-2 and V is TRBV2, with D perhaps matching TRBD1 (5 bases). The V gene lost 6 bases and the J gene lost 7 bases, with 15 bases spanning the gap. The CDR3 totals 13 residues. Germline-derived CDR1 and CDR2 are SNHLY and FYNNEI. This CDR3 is CASRPGGESGYTF. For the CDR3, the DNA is TGTGCCAGCAGGCCGGGGGGGGAGAGTGGCTACACCTTC.

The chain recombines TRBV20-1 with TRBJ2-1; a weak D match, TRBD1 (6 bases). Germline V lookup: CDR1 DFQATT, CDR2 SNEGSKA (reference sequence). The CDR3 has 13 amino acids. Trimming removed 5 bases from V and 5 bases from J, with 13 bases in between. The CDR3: CSARGGWNNEQFF. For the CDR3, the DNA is TGCAGTGCTCGTGGGGGCTGGAACAATGAGCAGTTCTTC.

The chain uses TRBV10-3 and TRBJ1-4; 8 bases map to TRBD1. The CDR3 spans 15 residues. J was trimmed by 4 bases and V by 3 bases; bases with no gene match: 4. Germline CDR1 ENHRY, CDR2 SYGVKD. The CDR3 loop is CAISESTGVNEKLFF. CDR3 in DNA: TGTGCCATCAGTGAATCGACAGGGGTTAATGAAAAACTGTTTTTT.

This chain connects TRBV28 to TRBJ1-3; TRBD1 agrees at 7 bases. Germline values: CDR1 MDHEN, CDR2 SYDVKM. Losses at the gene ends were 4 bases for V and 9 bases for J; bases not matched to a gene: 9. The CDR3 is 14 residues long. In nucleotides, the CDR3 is TGTGCCAGCAGTTCTTTAGTCCCAGGGGGCACCATATATTTT. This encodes CASSSLVPGGTIYF.

CDR3 DNA sequence: TGTGCCTGGAGGGTTCAGGGTAGGGCAAACTATGGCTACACCTTC. Protein product: CAWRVQGRANYGYTF. The rearrangement joins TRBV30 to TRBJ1-2, with D maybe TRBD1 (5 bases). Trimming shortened V by 3 bases and J by 2 bases, and 16 bases separated the two germline ends. Looked up from germline, CDR1 is GTSNPN and CDR2 is SVGIG (reference sequence). This CDR3 region has 15 residues.

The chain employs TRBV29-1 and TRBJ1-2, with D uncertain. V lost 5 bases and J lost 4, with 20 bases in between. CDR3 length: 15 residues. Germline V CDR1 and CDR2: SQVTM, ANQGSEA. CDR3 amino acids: CSVRQTASLRYGYTF. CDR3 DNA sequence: TGCAGCGTTCGACAAACAGCCTCCCTCCGCTATGGCTACACCTTC.

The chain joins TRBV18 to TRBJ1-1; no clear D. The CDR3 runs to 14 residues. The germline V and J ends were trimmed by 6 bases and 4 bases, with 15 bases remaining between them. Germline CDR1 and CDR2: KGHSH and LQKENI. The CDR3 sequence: CASSRVTSGTEAFF. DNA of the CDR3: TGTGCCAGCTCCCGCGTCACGAGTGGCACTGAAGCTTTCTTT.

The CDR3 DNA sequence: TGTGCCAGCTCATCCGGGACAGGTAGCATGAACACTGAAGCTTTCTTT. Its protein is CASSSGTGSMNTEAFF. The chain employs TRBV18 and TRBJ1-1; the match to TRBD1 covers 8 bases. The germline V gene has CDR1 KGHSH and CDR2 LQKENI. This CDR3 has 16 amino acids. Losses at the gene ends were 5 bases for V and 0 bases for J; bases not matched to a gene: 8. Filled out from reference TRBV18 and TRBJ1-1, the complete variable domain reads NAGVMQNPRHLVRRRGQEARLRCSPMKGHSHVYWYRQLPEEGLKFMVYLQKENIIDESGMPKERFSAEFPKEGPSILRIQQVVRGDSAAYFCASSSGTGSMNTEAFFGQGTRLTVV.

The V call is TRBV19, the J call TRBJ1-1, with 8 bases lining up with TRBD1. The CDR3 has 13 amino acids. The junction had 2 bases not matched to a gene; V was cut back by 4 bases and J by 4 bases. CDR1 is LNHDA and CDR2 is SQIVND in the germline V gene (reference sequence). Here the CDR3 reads CASSRTGSTEAFF. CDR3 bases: TGTGCCAGTAGTAGGACAGGGAGCACTGAAGCTTTCTTT.

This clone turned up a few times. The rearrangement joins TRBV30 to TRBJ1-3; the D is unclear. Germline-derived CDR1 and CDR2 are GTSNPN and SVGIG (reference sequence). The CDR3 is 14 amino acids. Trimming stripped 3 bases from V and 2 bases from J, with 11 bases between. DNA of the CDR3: TGTGCCTGGAGGGCCGGCGGGGCTGGAAACACCATATATTTT. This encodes CAWRAGGAGNTIYF.

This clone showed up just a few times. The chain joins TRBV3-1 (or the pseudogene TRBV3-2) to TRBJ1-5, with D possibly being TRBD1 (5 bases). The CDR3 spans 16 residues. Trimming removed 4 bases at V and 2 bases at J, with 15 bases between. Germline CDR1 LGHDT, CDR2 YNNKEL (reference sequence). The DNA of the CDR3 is TGTGCCAGCAGCCTCTCAGCAGTACAGGGCAATCAGCCCCAGCATTTT. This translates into CASSLSAVQGNQPQHF.

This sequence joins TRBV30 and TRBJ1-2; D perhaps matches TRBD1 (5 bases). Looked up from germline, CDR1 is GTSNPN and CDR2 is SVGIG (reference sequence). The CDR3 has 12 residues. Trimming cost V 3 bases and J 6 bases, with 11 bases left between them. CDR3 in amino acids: CAWSPGGDGYTF. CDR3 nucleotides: TGTGCCTGGAGCCCGGGGGGGGATGGCTACACCTTC. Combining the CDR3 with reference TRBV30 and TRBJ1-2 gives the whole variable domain SQTIHQWPATLVQPVGSPLSLECTVEGTSNPNLYWYRQAAGRGLQLLFYSVGIGQISSEVPQNLSASRPQDRQFILSSKKLLLSDSGFYLCAWSPGGDGYTFGSGTRLTVV.

The chain's CDR3 is CASREGGTGELFF. CDR3 nucleotides: TGCGCCAGCAGGGAGGGAGGAACCGGGGAGCTGTTTTTT. The chain is built from TRBV10-1 and TRBJ2-2, with D possibly being TRBD2 (6 bases). Germline V gives CDR1 WNHNN, CDR2 SYGVQD (reference sequence). Trimming cost V 6 bases and J 5 bases, with 10 bases left between them. This CDR3 comprises 13 residues.

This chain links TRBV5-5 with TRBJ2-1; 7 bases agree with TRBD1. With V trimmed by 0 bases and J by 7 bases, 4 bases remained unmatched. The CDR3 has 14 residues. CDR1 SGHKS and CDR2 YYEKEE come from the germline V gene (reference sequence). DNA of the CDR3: TGTGCCAGCAGCTTGGACAGGGGCAGGAATGAGCAGTTCTTC. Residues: CASSLDRGRNEQFF.